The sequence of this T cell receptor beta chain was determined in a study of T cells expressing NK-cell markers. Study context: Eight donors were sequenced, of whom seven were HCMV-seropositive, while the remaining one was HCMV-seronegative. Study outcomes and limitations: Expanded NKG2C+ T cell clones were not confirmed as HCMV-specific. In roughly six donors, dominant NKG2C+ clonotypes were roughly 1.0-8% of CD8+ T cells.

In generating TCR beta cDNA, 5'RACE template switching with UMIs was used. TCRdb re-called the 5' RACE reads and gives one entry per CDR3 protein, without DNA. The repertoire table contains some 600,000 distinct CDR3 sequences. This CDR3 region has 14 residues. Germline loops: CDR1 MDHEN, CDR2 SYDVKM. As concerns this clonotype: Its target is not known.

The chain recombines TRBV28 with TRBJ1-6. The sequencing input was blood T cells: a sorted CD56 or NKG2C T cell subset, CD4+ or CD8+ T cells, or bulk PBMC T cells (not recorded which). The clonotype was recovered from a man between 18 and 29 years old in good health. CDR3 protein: CASRDSSYNSPLHF.